The 30 T cell receptor beta chains in this list originate from one sample, sequenced in a study of control samples from healthy donors and cancer patients. Measured with immunoSEQ multiplex PCR; TCRdb has only the in-frame clones, and not every one. The table includes roughly 120,000 clones, approximately 93% detected once. Sequenced: blood. The receptors come from a man aged 25-40 years in good health.

The chain links TRBV30 to TRBJ2-6, with D perhaps TRBD1 (6 bases). CDR1 is GTSNPN and CDR2 is SVGIG in the germline V gene (reference sequence). V shed 2 bases and J shed 0 bases, with 11 bases lying between them. CDR3 length equals 16 residues. CDR3 sequence (DNA): TGTGCCTGGAGTAAGGACAGAATCTCTGGGGCCAACGTCCTGACTTTC. Protein: CAWSKDRISGANVLTF.

This CDR3 reads CASSLIFASGGFYNEQFF. In DNA, the CDR3 is TGTGCCAGCAGCTTGATCTTCGCTAGCGGGGGTTTCTACAATGAGCAGTTCTTC. The V call is TRBV5-4, the J call TRBJ2-1; 10 nucleotides line up with TRBD2. Losses at the gene ends were 1 base for V and 3 bases for J; bases not matched to a gene: 10. CDR1 is SGHNT, CDR2 YYREEE, per germline (reference sequence). The CDR3 sequence is 18 residues long.

This clone was detected only once. The gene calls are TRBV7-9 and TRBJ1-1, with D tentatively TRBD1 (6 bases). The CDR3 covers 17 residues. V lost 4 bases and J lost 0, with 18 bases in between. CDR1 is SEHNR, CDR2 FQNEAQ, per germline (reference sequence). CDR3 residues: CASSSPQGREMNTEAFF. The CDR3 nucleotides read TGTGCCAGCAGCTCCCCACAGGGCAGGGAGATGAACACTGAAGCTTTCTTT.

This rearrangement joins TRBV7-9 to TRBJ2-3, with 9 bases that match TRBD1. The CDR3 length is 16 residues. J was trimmed by 0 bases and V by 3 bases; bases with no gene match: 4. Germline assignment: CDR1 SEHNR and CDR2 FQNEAQ (reference sequence). The CDR3 nucleotides read TGTGCCAGCAGCTTTACAGGGGGCCGTAGCACAGATACGCAGTATTTT. Translation: CASSFTGGRSTDTQYF.

The V call is TRBV2, the J call TRBJ1-2, with 7 nucleotides matching TRBD1. J gave up 8 bases and V 4 bases, and 10 bases lay outside the gene matches. There are 14 residues in the CDR3. The germline V gene encodes CDR1 SNHLY and CDR2 FYNNEI. The CDR3 sequence: CASSVGQGVGGYTF. The DNA for the CDR3 is TGTGCCAGCAGTGTTGGCCAGGGGGTTGGAGGCTACACCTTC.

Of note for this clone: The same CDR3 is also encoded by other DNA sequences in this sample. The chain combines TRBV11-3 with TRBJ1-3; D not resolved. Germline CDR1 reads SGHNT; CDR2 reads YENEEA. The CDR3 length is 13 residues. The ends were cut back, 2 bases at V and 4 bases at J, with 6 bases in the middle. CDR3 region: CASSLRRGNTIYF. CDR3 in DNA: TGTGCCAGCAGCTTAAGGAGAGGAAACACCATATATTTT.

The V call is TRBV14, the J call TRBJ2-1; 7 bases match TRBD1. The germline V gene encodes CDR1 SGHDN and CDR2 FVKESK. The CDR3 consists of 18 residues. With 1 base clipped from V and 2 bases from J, the junction kept 11 bases outside the gene matches. CDR3 amino acids: CASSQVGGRGGPYNEQFF. The CDR3 nucleotides read TGTGCCAGCAGCCAAGTAGGGGGCCGTGGGGGCCCCTACAATGAGCAGTTCTTC.

The chain joins TRBV11-2 to TRBJ2-1; 10 bases align to TRBD2. This CDR3 contains 17 residues. Germline V gene data show CDR1 as SGHAT and CDR2 as FQNNGV. V gave up 6 bases and J gave up 0 bases; unmatched junction bases: 8. Written as DNA, the CDR3 is TGTGCCAGCAGGGTGAGGCTAGCGGGGGTCTCCTACAATGAGCAGTTCTTC. This translates into CASRVRLAGVSYNEQFF.

The V gene is TRBV9, the J gene TRBJ1-4; TRBD1 is a possible D gene (6 bases). The CDR3 has 14 amino acids. V lost 4 bases and J 7 bases, leaving 14 bases between the germline ends. Germline CDR1 is SGDLS and CDR2 is YYNGEE. CDR3 loop: CASSPRGLGEKLFF. The CDR3 nucleotides are TGTGCCAGCAGCCCCCGGGGGCTGGGTGAAAAACTGTTTTTT.

The rearrangement links TRBV11-2 to TRBJ1-3; weak D call: TRBD1 (6 bases). Germline-derived CDR1 and CDR2 are SGHAT and FQNNGV. This CDR3 region has 14 residues. V was shortened by 5 bases and J by 4 bases, with 12 bases between the two germline ends. The CDR3: CASSIRTVGNTIYF. The CDR3 DNA is TGTGCCAGCAGCATCCGGACAGTAGGAAACACCATATATTTT. The entire variable domain, with the rest obtained from reference TRBV11-2 and TRBJ1-3, is as follows: EAGVAQSPRYKIIEKRQSVAFWCNPISGHATLYWYQQILGQGPKLLIQFQNNGVVDDSQLPKDRFSAERLKGVDSTLKIQPAKLEDSAVYLCASSIRTVGNTIYFGEGSWLTVV.

This chain uses TRBV6-5 with TRBJ2-7, with D perhaps TRBD2 (5 bases). This CDR3 has 12 amino acids. V lost 7 bases to trimming and J lost 6 bases, with 13 bases between them. Germline V CDR1 and CDR2: MNHEY, SVGAGI. The CDR3 loop is CASTHGVGEQYV. CDR3 bases: TGTGCCAGCACCCACGGGGTTGGCGAGCAGTACGTC.

The rearrangement uses TRBV6-5 and TRBJ1-6; D perhaps matches TRBD1 (5 bases). Germline CDR1 is MNHEY and CDR2 is SVGAGI. The CDR3 totals 15 residues. V lost 0 bases, J lost 7 bases, and 10 bases lay in between. The DNA of the CDR3 is TGTGCCAGCAGTTACTCGTCAGGGCTAAATTCACCCCTCCACTTT. Its translation is CASSYSSGLNSPLHF.

The chain is built from TRBV4-1 and TRBJ2-5; a possible D gene is TRBD1 (5 bases). The CDR3 sequence is 14 residues long. Germline-derived CDR1 and CDR2 are MGHRA and YSYEKL. Trimming shortened V by 4 bases and J by 5 bases, and 14 bases separated the two germline ends. The CDR3 is CASSLPLRVETQYF. CDR3 bases: TGCGCCAGCAGCCTCCCTCTCAGGGTCGAGACCCAGTACTTC.

The chain has TRBV4-2 and TRBJ1-1, with D tentatively TRBD1 (6 bases). Germline V CDR1 and CDR2: LGHNA, YNFKEQ. This CDR3 has 17 residues. The V end lost 4 bases, the J end lost 2 bases, and 20 bases lay between the germline ends. CDR3: CASSPRGQDGANTEAFF. As DNA, the CDR3 is TGTGCCAGCAGCCCCCGGGGGCAGGATGGCGCCAACACTGAAGCTTTCTTT.

This clone was counted between two and nine times. The V and J genes are TRBV6-5 and TRBJ2-7, with no clear D. V was trimmed by 5 bases and J by 3 bases, leaving 14 bases between them. The CDR3 runs to 14 residues. Germline V gives CDR1 MNHEY, CDR2 SVGAGI. The CDR3 sequence: CASSTYGPHYEQYV. CDR3 nucleotide sequence: TGTGCCAGCAGTACCTATGGACCCCACTACGAGCAGTACGTC.

Details on this clone: Other nucleotide sequences in the sample specify the same CDR3. J is TRBJ1-2 and V is TRBV9, with D possibly matching TRBD1 (6 bases). Germline CDR1 reads SGDLS; CDR2 reads YYNGEE. V dropped 0 bases and J dropped 5 bases, with 8 bases sitting between them. This CDR3 spans 13 amino acids. The CDR3 protein is CASSVEQGYGYTF. CDR3 bases: TGTGCCAGCAGCGTAGAACAGGGTTATGGCTACACCTTC.

The gene calls are TRBV7-7 and TRBJ2-1; 11 bases match TRBD2. The V segment lost 5 bases and the J segment 4 bases; nucleotides outside the gene matches: 4. There are 15 residues in the CDR3. Germline lookup yields CDR1 SSHAT and CDR2 FNYEAQ (reference sequence). The CDR3 nucleotides are TGTGCCAGCAGCCCGGGACTAGCGGCGTACAATGAGCAGTTCTTC. Translation: CASSPGLAAYNEQFF.

This chain links TRBV15 with TRBJ1-2; D is uncertain. Trimming cost V 1 base and J 8 bases, with 8 bases left between them. Per the germline V gene, CDR1 is LNHNV and CDR2 is YYDKDF (reference sequence). This CDR3 is 12 amino acids long. CDR3: CATSRALWGYTF. CDR3 DNA: TGTGCCACCAGCAGAGCCCTCTGGGGCTACACCTTC.

As regards this clone: At the DNA level, this CDR3 is encoded by other sequences in the same sample as well. V gene TRBV11-2 combines with J gene TRBJ1-5, with unresolved D. The length of the CDR3 is 13 residues. Germline V CDR1 and CDR2: SGHAT, FQNNGV. V lost 0 bases, J lost 5 bases, and 5 bases lay in between. The CDR3 nucleotides are TGTGCCAGCAGCTTAGATCGGGATCAGCCCCAGCATTTT. Its translation: CASSLDRDQPQHF.

The CDR3 here is CASSRLTGASYEQYF. The CDR3 nucleotides read TGTGCCAGCAGCAGATTGACAGGGGCCTCCTACGAGCAGTACTTC. The chain has TRBV5-6 and TRBJ2-7, with TRBD1 matching over 8 bases. This CDR3 is built from 15 residues. Germline-derived CDR1 and CDR2 are SGHDT and YYEEEE. With V trimmed by 4 bases and J by 0 bases, 6 bases remained unmatched.

The chain recombines TRBV30 with TRBJ2-4; D remains unclear. V was clipped by 6 bases and J by 0 bases, with 9 bases between them. The CDR3 length is 13 residues. Germline V lookup: CDR1 GTSNPN, CDR2 SVGIG (reference sequence). The CDR3 reads CACLSLAKNIQYF. CDR3 in DNA: TGTGCCTGTCTATCCCTAGCCAAAAACATTCAGTACTTC.

This chain connects TRBV19 to TRBJ1-2; D ambiguous. This CDR3 contains 14 residues. Looked up from germline, CDR1 is LNHDA and CDR2 is SQIVND (reference sequence). The V end lost 2 bases, the J end lost 4 bases, and 11 bases lay between the germline ends. For the CDR3, the DNA is TGTGCCAGTAGTATAAGGGCAGCCCCCTATGGCTACACCTTC. Translating it yields CASSIRAAPYGYTF. Full variable domain (rest looked up from reference TRBV19 and TRBJ1-2): DGGITQSPKYLFRKEGQNVTLSCEQNLNHDAMYWYRQDPGQGLRLIYYSQIVNDFQKGDIAEGYSVSREKKESFPLTVTSAQKNPTAFYLCASSIRAAPYGYTFGSGTRLTVV.

The chain is built from TRBV30 and TRBJ1-4; a weak D match, TRBD1 (5 bases). CDR1 GTSNPN and CDR2 SVGIG come from the germline V gene (reference sequence). V lost 2 bases to trimming and J lost 8 bases, with 12 bases between them. This CDR3 comprises 13 residues. CDR3 sequence reads: CAWSLRGNEKLFF. The CDR3 DNA sequence: TGTGCCTGGAGTCTCCGGGGGAACGAAAAACTGTTTTTT.

This rearrangement joins TRBV2 to TRBJ2-1; D is possibly TRBD1 or TRBD2 (5 bases each). V lost 10 bases and J 5 bases, leaving 15 bases between the germline ends. CDR3 length: 13 amino acids. CDR1 SNHLY and CDR2 FYNNEI come from the germline V gene. This CDR3 reads CATIRDLNNEQFF. CDR3 sequence (DNA): TGTGCCACCATTAGGGACCTTAACAATGAGCAGTTCTTC.

The chain is built from TRBV7-6 and TRBJ1-3; the match to TRBD1 covers 8 bases. CDR3 length equals 16 residues. The germline V gene has CDR1 SGHVS and CDR2 FNYEAQ. The V segment lost 2 bases and the J segment 3 bases; nucleotides outside the gene matches: 6. The CDR3 region is CASSLRTGLDGNTIYF. As DNA, the CDR3 is TGTGCCAGCAGCTTAAGGACAGGGTTGGATGGAAACACCATATATTTT.

This clone occurred once. The chain recombines TRBV5-8 with TRBJ2-7; no firm D call. CDR3 length: 13 residues. Germline V CDR1 and CDR2: SGHTS, YDEGEE. V shed 2 bases and J shed 2 bases, with 8 bases lying between them. CDR3 in DNA: TGTGCCAGCAGCTTCGGTGCAGCCTACGAGCAGTACTTC. Amino acid sequence: CASSFGAAYEQYF.

The genes are TRBV28 and TRBJ1-6; D is undetermined. The CDR3 is 12 residues long. CDR1 and CDR2 from the germline V gene are MDHEN and SYDVKM. V gave up 6 bases and J gave up 8 bases, with 8 bases separating them. CDR3 bases: TGTGCCAGCAGCCCCGTCCATTCACCCCTCCACTTT. This translates into CASSPVHSPLHF.

The J gene is TRBJ2-1, the V gene TRBV10-2, with 9 nucleotides matching TRBD2. Trimming cost V 3 bases and J 1 base; bases outside gene matches: 4. The CDR3 runs to 16 residues. Germline V lookup: CDR1 WSHSY, CDR2 SAAADI. The chain's CDR3 is CASSDLAGTSYNEQFF. For the CDR3, the DNA is TGCGCCAGCAGTGACCTAGCGGGGACATCCTACAATGAGCAGTTCTTC.

The V call is TRBV19, the J call TRBJ1-2; D gene ambiguous. V was clipped by 0 bases and J by 8 bases, with 10 bases between them. Germline loops: CDR1 LNHDA, CDR2 SQIVND (reference sequence). The CDR3 is made up of 13 amino acids. The DNA of the CDR3 is TGTGCCAGTAGTATAGAGGGGAGAGGCGGCTACACCTTC. Translating it yields CASSIEGRGGYTF.

As DNA, the CDR3 is TGTGCCAGCAGATGGAGGGATACGCAGTATTTT. Its protein is CASRWRDTQYF. The chain is built from TRBV6-5 and TRBJ2-3; weak D call: TRBD2 (5 bases). V was cut by 6 bases and J by 6 bases, with 7 bases left in between. CDR3 size: 11 residues. Germline V CDR1 and CDR2: MNHEY, SVGAGI.